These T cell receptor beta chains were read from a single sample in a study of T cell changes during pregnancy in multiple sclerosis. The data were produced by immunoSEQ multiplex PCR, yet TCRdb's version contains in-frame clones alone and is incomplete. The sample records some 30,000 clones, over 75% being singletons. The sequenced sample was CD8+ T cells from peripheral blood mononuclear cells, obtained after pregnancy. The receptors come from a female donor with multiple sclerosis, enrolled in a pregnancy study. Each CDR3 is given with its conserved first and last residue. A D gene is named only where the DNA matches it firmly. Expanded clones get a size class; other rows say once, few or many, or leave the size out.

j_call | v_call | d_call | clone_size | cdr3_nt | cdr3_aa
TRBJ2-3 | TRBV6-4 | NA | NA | TGTGCCAGCAGTGCCTCCCCGGGCACAGATACGCAGTATTTT | CASSASPGTDTQYF
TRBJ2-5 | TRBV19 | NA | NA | TGTGCCAGTAGTATCGACAGGGAGGAGGGGGAGACCCAGTACTTC | CASSIDREEGETQYF
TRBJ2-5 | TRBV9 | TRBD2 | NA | TGTGCCAGCAGCGTAGAGGCTAGCGGGAGAGTGGAGACCCAGTACTTC | CASSVEASGRVETQYF
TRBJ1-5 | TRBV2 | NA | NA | TGTGCCAGCAGGCTCAGGGGTGATCAGCCCCAGCATTTT | CASRLRGDQPQHF
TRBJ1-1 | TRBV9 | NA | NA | TGTGCCAGCAGCGTACTAAGTAACACTGAAGCTTTCTTT | CASSVLSNTEAFF
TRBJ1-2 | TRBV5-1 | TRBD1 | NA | TGCGCCAGCAGCTGGGACAGCTGGGACTACACCTTC | CASSWDSWDYTF
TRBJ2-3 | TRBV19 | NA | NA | TGTGCCAGTAGTGCAAGACAGGCAGATACGCAGTATTTT | CASSARQADTQYF
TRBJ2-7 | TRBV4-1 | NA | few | TGCGCCAGCAGCCTCTGGACAGACTACGAGCAGTACTTC | CASSLWTDYEQYF
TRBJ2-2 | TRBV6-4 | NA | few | TGTGCCAGCCAGAGCGGAGACACCGGGGAGCTGTTTTTT | CASQSGDTGELFF
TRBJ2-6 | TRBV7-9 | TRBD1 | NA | TGTGCCAGCAGCCAGCAGGGGACAGGGGAGTCTGGGGCCAACGTCCTGACTTTC | CASSQQGTGESGANVLTF
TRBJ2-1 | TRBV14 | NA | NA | TGTGCCAGCAGCCAAGATCATCGCGCTTTGGATGAGCAGTTCTTC | CASSQDHRALDEQFF
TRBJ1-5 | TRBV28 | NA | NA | TGTGCCAGCAGTTTTGCGGGGGTCGGTCAGCCCCAGCATTTT | CASSFAGVGQPQHF
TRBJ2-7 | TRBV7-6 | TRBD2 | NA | TGTGCCAGCAGCCCCGGGACTAGCGGGAGTGGGGACGAGCAGTACTTC | CASSPGTSGSGDEQYF
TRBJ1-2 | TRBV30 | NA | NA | TGTGCCTGGAGTGACCAGGGTGACTATGGCTACACCTTC | CAWSDQGDYGYTF
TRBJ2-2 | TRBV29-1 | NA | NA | TGCAGCGTTTTACAGAACACCGGGGAGCTGTTTTTT | CSVLQNTGELFF
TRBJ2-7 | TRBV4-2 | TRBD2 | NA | TGTGCCAGCAGCCCAGGACTAGCGGGAGAGCGGTACTACGAGCAGTACTTC | CASSPGLAGERYYEQYF
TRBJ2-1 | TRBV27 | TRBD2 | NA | TGTGCCAGCAGCACCGGGACTAGCAAAACCCGGAGCTCCTACAATGAGCAGTTCTTC | CASSTGTSKTRSSYNEQFF
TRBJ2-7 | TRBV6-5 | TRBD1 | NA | TGTGCCAGCAGTTACTGGGACAGCTCCTACGAGCAGTACTTC | CASSYWDSSYEQYF
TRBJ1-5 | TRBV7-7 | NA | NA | TGTGCTAGCAGCTATAGACAGGGCAATCAGCCCCAGCATTTT | CASSYRQGNQPQHF
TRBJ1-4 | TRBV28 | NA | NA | TGTGCCAGCAGGCCGACAGTTGGGAATGAAAAACTGTTTTTT | CASRPTVGNEKLFF
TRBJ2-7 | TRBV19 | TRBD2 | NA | TGTGCCAGTAGTATTGGGACTAGCGATCCCTACGAGCAGTACTTC | CASSIGTSDPYEQYF
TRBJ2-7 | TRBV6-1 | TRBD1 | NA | TGTGCCAGCACCCAGGACAGGGGGCTTCAATACGAGCAGTACTTC | CASTQDRGLQYEQYF